Listed below are T cell receptor beta chains from one sample, sequenced in a study of blood T cell repertoires in COVID-19. Method: immunoSEQ multiplex PCR; TCRdb's copy keeps in-frame clones and lacks some. The table has around 61,000 clones, about nine tenths seen once. Material: peripheral blood. The receptors were gathered from a man aged 50 to 60 with active COVID-19. Each CDR3 is given with its conserved first and last residue. Not all rows give a size; the values are once, few, many and, for expanded clones, a class.

j_call clone_size v_call cdr3_aa
TRBJ2-7 - TRBV28 CASSFREEQYF
TRBJ2-5 once TRBV27 CASSLGIRGAQYF
TRBJ2-1 - TRBV4-1 CASSQSGSPYNEQFF
TRBJ2-3 - TRBV18 CASSPPRLAGGTDTQYF
TRBJ2-2 once TRBV11-2 CASSLATGSTGELFF
TRBJ1-1 - TRBV4-2 CASSQAQGTGNTEAFF
TRBJ2-4 - TRBV12-3/TRBV12-4 CASSPSRGIQYF
TRBJ2-3 once TRBV5-1 CASSLVSSGGAADTQYF
TRBJ2-5 - TRBV29-1 CSVEWDGGVGTQYF
TRBJ2-5 - TRBV6-5 CASSYSWATYQETQYF
TRBJ2-5 few TRBV2 CASTAGYSVETQYF
TRBJ2-7 - TRBV11-2 CASSLGLAGVYEQYF
TRBJ2-3 - TRBV11-1 CASSRRGNTDTQYF
TRBJ1-1 - TRBV29-1 CSVCYRGLSGKAFF
TRBJ2-7 - TRBV10-3 CAIMTKGTGTGGAGGYEQYF
TRBJ2-5 - TRBV5-4 CASSLVGTRGVKTQYF
TRBJ2-1 - TRBV7-2 CASSRAAGLTLNYDNEQFF
TRBJ1-1 - TRBV7-6 CASKWAAQNTEAFF
TRBJ2-2 - TRBV11-3 CASSLGQFTNTGELFF
TRBJ2-2 - TRBV3-1/TRBV3-2 CASSNRGQELFF
TRBJ2-1 - TRBV14 CASSQVHGTLYNEQFF
TRBJ2-5 - TRBV20-1 CSASGMGSFWKETQYF
TRBJ1-1 - TRBV18 CASSPEWGPEAFF
TRBJ2-1 - TRBV9 CASSGSRDSYNEQFF
TRBJ2-2 - TRBV5-1 CASSLVGASAGELFF
TRBJ1-2 - TRBV28 CASSSGTYGYTF
TRBJ1-1 - TRBV9 CASSADDAQGTEAFF
TRBJ1-5 - TRBV10-3 CAISEGQGTFQPQHF
TRBJ1-5 - TRBV3-1/TRBV3-2 CASSQNSQPQHF
TRBJ2-7 - TRBV4-3 CASSQVESSYEQYF
TRBJ1-2 - TRBV7-9 CASSPAGTYGYTF
TRBJ2-1 - TRBV28 CASTPLSGTSHPSYNEQFF
TRBJ2-7 - TRBV5-1 CASSFWTGPAYEQYF
TRBJ2-3 once TRBV6-6 CASKAGAGDTQYF
TRBJ2-7 - TRBV6-2/TRBV6-3 CASSYLPLAGQHEQYF
TRBJ2-7 - TRBV7-9 CASSLPDTTSYEQYF
TRBJ1-2 - TRBV18 CASSERGGADLGYTF
TRBJ2-1 - TRBV7-2 CASSLDFNEQFF
TRBJ2-5 - TRBV30 CAWIEGGVQETQYF
TRBJ2-1 - TRBV9 CASSSRTSGTRNEQFF
TRBJ1-2 - TRBV6-1 CASSEPQGRDYGYTF
TRBJ1-5 few TRBV7-9 CASSLDRVSNQPQHF
TRBJ1-2 - TRBV15 CATRVHTETLGGYTF
TRBJ2-1 - TRBV12-5 CASGLVRRGGLTYNEQFF
TRBJ1-6 - TRBV27 CASSSGSYNSPLHF
TRBJ1-1 - TRBV4-1 CASSVDGRHLEDTEAFF
TRBJ2-2 - TRBV6-6 CASSSLAGGYTGELFF
TRBJ2-7 - TRBV3-1/TRBV3-2 CASHPRETPFF
TRBJ2-1 once TRBV6-5 CASSSERGGNEQFF
TRBJ1-1 - TRBV2 CASSETGVEYTEAFF
TRBJ2-7 - TRBV5-1 CASSSTLLRQGRGSEQYF
TRBJ2-1 - TRBV6-2/TRBV6-3 CASSLSGSSYNEQFF
TRBJ2-7 - TRBV7-2 CASSPGLAGGDSYEQYF
TRBJ2-3 - TRBV20-1 CSASYAGGILAGGRTDTQYF
TRBJ2-5 - TRBV6-6 CASSSGAETQYF
TRBJ2-5 - TRBV24-1 CATSDLDSPQETQYF
TRBJ2-2 - TRBV6-1 CASSEAGTGSTGELFF
TRBJ2-4 - TRBV24-1 CATSDSTGTGDPTYHIQYF
TRBJ2-7 - TRBV5-6 CASSSLTASVDEQYF